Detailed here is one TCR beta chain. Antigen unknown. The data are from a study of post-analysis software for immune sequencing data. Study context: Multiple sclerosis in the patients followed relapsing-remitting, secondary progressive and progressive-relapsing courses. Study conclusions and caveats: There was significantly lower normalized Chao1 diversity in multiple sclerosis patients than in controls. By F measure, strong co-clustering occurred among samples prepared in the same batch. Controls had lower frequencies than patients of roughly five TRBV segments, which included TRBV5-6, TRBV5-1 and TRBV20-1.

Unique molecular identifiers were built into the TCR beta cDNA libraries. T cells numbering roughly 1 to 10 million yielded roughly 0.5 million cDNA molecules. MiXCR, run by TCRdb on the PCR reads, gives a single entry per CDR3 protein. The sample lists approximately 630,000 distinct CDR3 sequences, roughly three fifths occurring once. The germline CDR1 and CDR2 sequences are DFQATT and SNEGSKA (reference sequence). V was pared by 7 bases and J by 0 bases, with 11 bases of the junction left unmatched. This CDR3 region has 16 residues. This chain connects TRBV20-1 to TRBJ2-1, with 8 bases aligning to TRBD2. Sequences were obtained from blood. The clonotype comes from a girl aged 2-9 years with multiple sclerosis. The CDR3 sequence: CSGSRGAPSSYNEQFF. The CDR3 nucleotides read TGCAGTGGGTCGCGGGGGGCCCCGAGCTCCTACAATGAGCAGTTCTTC.